Presented here are 29 T cell receptor beta chains from one specimen sequenced in a study of post-analysis software for immune sequencing data. Study-level points and caveats: Five or six TRBV segments were significantly more frequent in patients than in controls. TRBV5-6, TRBV5-1 and TRBV20-1 were among these segments.

Libraries were made from TCR beta cDNA, and they carried unique molecular identifiers. Each CDR3 protein is one row after TCRdb ran MiXCR on the PCR reads. The top ten clones hold about 12% of a sample with about half a million distinct CDR3 sequences, around 40% of them seen once. For these receptors, no antigen is known. What was sequenced was blood. Receptors originate from a girl between 5 and 17 years old with multiple sclerosis.

The rearrangement uses TRBV7-9 and TRBJ2-1; D is possibly TRBD2 (7 bases). The CDR3 is 16 amino acids. The germline V gene encodes CDR1 SEHNR and CDR2 FQNEAQ (reference sequence). Trimming pared 0 bases from V and 8 bases from J, leaving 17 bases between. The CDR3 protein is CASSLAGGGSRDEQFF. The CDR3 DNA reads TGTGCCAGCAGCTTAGCGGGGGGCGGGAGTCGGGATGAGCAGTTCTTC.

The chain employs TRBV20-1 and TRBJ2-4; no firm D call. The J call may be incorrect, as the DNA end agrees better with TRBJ2-7. CDR1 is DFQATT, CDR2 SNEGSKA, per germline (reference sequence). This CDR3 region has 13 residues. This CDR3 is CSARRRSSYEQYF. In DNA form, the CDR3 reads TGCAGTGCTAGACGTAGAAGCTCCTACGAGCAGTACTTC.

The table lists this clonotype with a few counts. The J gene is TRBJ2-3, the V gene TRBV7-2, with D perhaps being TRBD1 or TRBD2 (5 bases each). This CDR3 region has 16 residues. Trimming cost V 3 bases and J 2 bases, with 15 bases left between them. Germline V gene data show CDR1 as SGHTA and CDR2 as FQGNSA. The CDR3 DNA is TGTGCCAGCAGCTTCCCGCGGACCGGGACCACAGATACGCAGTATTTT. It encodes CASSFPRTGTTDTQYF.

The genes are TRBV27 and TRBJ2-7, with D perhaps assigned TRBD1 or TRBD2 (5 bases each). Trimming removed 4 bases at V and 0 bases at J, with 13 bases between. Germline CDR1 and CDR2: MNHEY and SMNVEV (reference sequence). The CDR3 has 15 amino acids. The CDR3 spells CASSWDRQSSYEQYF. The CDR3 region has the DNA TGTGCCAGCAGTTGGGACCGCCAGTCCTCCTACGAGCAGTACTTC.

This clonotype was observed a single time. The gene calls are TRBV6-4 and TRBJ2-1; 8 positions match TRBD2. Germline trimming cut 5 bases from V and 3 bases from J; bases unmatched to any gene: 6. This CDR3 spans 15 amino acids. Germline-derived CDR1 and CDR2 are MRHNA and SNTAGT. CDR3 sequence (DNA): TGTGCCAGCAGTATCAGCGGGGGAGACTACAATGAGCAGTTCTTC. Translation gives CASSISGGDYNEQFF.

This chain joins TRBV7-2 and TRBJ1-2; a possible D gene is TRBD1 (5 bases). The length of the CDR3 is 14 residues. Germline-derived CDR1 and CDR2 are SGHTA and FQGNSA. Trimming took 6 bases from V and 7 from J, leaving 18 bases between them. For the CDR3, the DNA is TGTGCCAGCAGGCCCCGGGGCCATCCAGGTGGCTACACCTTC. Translated, it gives CASRPRGHPGGYTF.

J is TRBJ2-3 and V is TRBV4-3; 9 bases map to TRBD2. Unmatched junction bases numbered 8, after V lost 0 bases and J lost 4 bases. Germline V gene data show CDR1 as LGHNA and CDR2 as YSLEER. CDR3 length equals 17 residues. The CDR3 is CASSQDLGSGSSDTQYF. In nucleotides, the CDR3 is TGCGCCAGCAGCCAAGATCTGGGTAGCGGGAGTTCAGATACGCAGTATTTT.

The chain uses TRBV20-1 and TRBJ2-3, with 9 bases fitting TRBD2. Germline trimming cut 5 bases from V and 4 bases from J; bases unmatched to any gene: 7. The germline CDR1 and CDR2 sequences are DFQATT and SNEGSKA (reference sequence). The CDR3 contains 14 residues. The CDR3 DNA reads TGCAGTGCTTTCCTAGCGGGGTTGTCAGATACGCAGTATTTT. Amino acids: CSAFLAGLSDTQYF.

The chain carries TRBV2 and TRBJ1-1; 8 bases are a match to TRBD1. The CDR3 consists of 15 residues. Germline assignment: CDR1 SNHLY and CDR2 FYNNEI. Trimming cost V 5 bases and J 3 bases; bases outside gene matches: 8. CDR3: CASSPGQGWDTEAFF. The CDR3 nucleotides read TGTGCCAGCAGTCCTGGACAGGGCTGGGACACTGAAGCTTTCTTT.

This clonotype was detected once. The rearrangement links TRBV11-2 to TRBJ2-1, with TRBD1 identical over 10 bases. Germline V gene data show CDR1 as SGHAT and CDR2 as FQNNGV. With 1 base clipped from V and 8 bases from J, the junction kept 8 bases outside the gene matches. The CDR3 extends over 16 amino acids. The CDR3 loop reads CASSLASGTGVYEQFF. DNA for the CDR3: TGTGCCAGCAGCTTAGCCTCCGGGACAGGGGTCTATGAGCAGTTCTTC.

This clonotype turned up a few times. In nucleotides, the CDR3 is TGTGCCAGCAGCTTCGGGGACAGGGTAATAGAGACCCAGTACTTC. Translated: CASSFGDRVIETQYF. The rearrangement joins TRBV7-9 to TRBJ2-5, with TRBD1 matching over 9 bases. This CDR3 region has 15 residues. Germline V gene sequence: CDR1 SEHNR, CDR2 FQNEAQ (reference sequence). Trimming cost V 3 bases and J 4 bases; bases outside gene matches: 6. The full variable domain, rest sourced from reference TRBV7-9 and TRBJ2-5, is DTGVSQNPRHKITKRGQNVTFRCDPISEHNRLYWYRQTLGQGPEFLTYFQNEAQLEKSRLLSDRFSAERPKGSFSTLEIQRTEQGDSAMYLCASSFGDRVIETQYFGPGTRLLVL.

The chain recombines TRBV4-3 with TRBJ2-1; D ambiguous. V was trimmed by 2 bases and J by 4 bases, leaving 6 bases between them. This CDR3 is built from 13 residues. Per the germline V gene, CDR1 is LGHNA and CDR2 is YSLEER. CDR3 in DNA: TGCGCCAGCAGCCAAAGGGAATACAATGAGCAGTTCTTC. Translating it yields CASSQREYNEQFF.

This clonotype has only a few counts. The gene calls are TRBV20-1 and TRBJ2-1; 12 nucleotides line up with TRBD2. The CDR3 runs 14 residues. J was trimmed by 8 bases and V by 6 bases; bases with no gene match: 8. Germline loops: CDR1 DFQATT, CDR2 SNEGSKA (reference sequence). DNA for the CDR3: TGCAGTGCCGAACTAGCGGGAGGAAGGGATGAGCAGTTCTTC. Its translation: CSAELAGGRDEQFF.

This clonotype was observed a few times. The J gene is TRBJ2-4, the V gene TRBV7-2; TRBD2 agrees at 13 bases. CDR3 size: 16 residues. CDR1 and CDR2 (germline): SGHTA, FQGNSA. With V trimmed by 4 bases and J by 7 bases, 7 bases remained unmatched. The CDR3 loop reads CASSWGTSGEGNIQYF. CDR3 coding DNA: TGTGCCAGCAGCTGGGGGACTAGCGGGGAGGGGAACATTCAGTACTTC. The full variable domain, rest sourced from reference TRBV7-2 and TRBJ2-4, is GAGVSQSPSNKVTEKGKDVELRCDPISGHTALYWYRQSLGQGLEFLIYFQGNSAPDKSGLPSDRFSAERTGGSVSTLTIQRTQQEDSAVYLCASSWGTSGEGNIQYFGAGTRLSVL.

This rearrangement joins TRBV24-1 to TRBJ2-3, with 9 bases matching TRBD2. This CDR3 has 19 amino acids. With V trimmed by 4 bases and J by 6 bases, 19 bases remained unmatched. Germline CDR1 is KGHDR and CDR2 is SFDVKD. CDR3 nucleotides: TGTGCCACCAGTGACCCGCGGGCGGGAGGGCCTATCGGGAGCGATACGCAGTATTTT. Protein product: CATSDPRAGGPIGSDTQYF.

At least ten counts were recorded for this clonotype. The CDR3 DNA is TGTGCCAGCAGTTTCTCCTACGAGCAGTACTTC. Translation gives CASSFSYEQYF. This chain links TRBV7-2 with TRBJ2-7; no definite D call. Trimming left V 6 bases short and J 0 bases short, with 3 bases between. CDR1 SGHTA and CDR2 FQGNSA come from the germline V gene. CDR3 length equals 11 residues.

With regard to this clonotype: One end of the junction does not line up with germline, which may come from a read error. The chain couples TRBV7-7 to TRBJ2-1; 12 bases agree with TRBD2. The CDR3 is 16 residues long. Per the germline V gene, CDR1 is SSHAT and CDR2 is FNYEAQ (reference sequence). The CDR3: CASSPRTSGKPNEQFF. DNA of the CDR3: TGTGCTAGCAGCCCGAGGACTAGCGGGAAGCCCAATGAGCAGTTCTTC. The entire variable domain, with the rest obtained from reference TRBV7-7 and TRBJ2-1, is as follows: GAGVSQSPRYKVTKRGQDVTLRCDPISSHATLYWYQQALGQGPEFLTYFNYEAQPDKSGLPSDRFSAERPEGSISTLTIQRTEQRDSAMYRCASSPRTSGKPNEQFFGPGTRLTVL.

J is TRBJ2-1 and V is TRBV5-1; TRBD2 matches at 9 bases. This CDR3 region has 14 residues. Germline CDR1 is SGHRS and CDR2 is YFSETQ. V shed 4 bases, J shed 9 bases, and the junction held 8 bases outside the gene matches. Here the CDR3 DNA reads TGCGCCAGCAGCGGGGGCGCGGGAGGGGGTGAGCAGTTCTTC. Its translation: CASSGGAGGGEQFF.

The V call is TRBV7-3, the J call TRBJ1-2, with D tentatively TRBD1 (6 bases). The CDR3 has 15 amino acids. Trimming cost V 5 bases and J 8 bases, with 21 bases left between them. Germline values: CDR1 SGHTA, CDR2 FQGTGA. This CDR3 is CASSADRTSTGGYTF. CDR3 nucleotides: TGTGCCAGCAGCGCCGACAGGACCTCAACGGGGGGCTACACCTTC.

The chain couples TRBV20-1 to TRBJ2-5, with TRBD2 identical over 9 bases. Germline V gene sequence: CDR1 DFQATT, CDR2 SNEGSKA (reference sequence). The length of the CDR3 is 14 residues. V was pared by 3 bases and J by 1 base, with 3 bases of the junction left unmatched. CDR3 loop: CSARASGTQETQYF. The CDR3 DNA sequence: TGCAGTGCTAGGGCTAGCGGGACCCAAGAGACCCAGTACTTC.

This clonotype was picked up a small number of times. CDR3 sequence reads: CASTPSASYIETQYF. In DNA, the CDR3 is TGTGCCAGCACCCCCTCCGCTAGTTATATCGAGACCCAGTACTTC. The rearrangement links TRBV7-9 to TRBJ2-7; D is unresolved. The last part of the DNA fits TRBJ2-5 better; the J call may be wrong. Per the germline V gene, CDR1 is SEHNR and CDR2 is FQNEAQ (reference sequence). The CDR3 extends over 15 amino acids.

Remarks on this clonotype: Germline is not matched at one junction end, which may reflect a read error. The chain uses TRBV16 and TRBJ1-1; D is unclear. Germline lookup yields CDR1 KGHSY and CDR2 FQNENV. The CDR3 runs to 13 residues. CDR3 nucleotides: TGTGCCAGCAGCCAATCAGGGAACGCTGAAGCTTTCTTT. Its translation is CASSQSGNAEAFF.

There are a few counts of this clonotype. The chain is built from TRBV29-1 and TRBJ2-1, with D unresolved. The CDR3 is 13 amino acids. Trimming pared 6 bases from V and 0 bases from J, leaving 9 bases between. Germline loops: CDR1 SQVTM, CDR2 ANQGSEA. For the CDR3, the DNA is TGCAGCGTCGAAACAAGCTCCTACAATGAGCAGTTCTTC. This sequence encodes CSVETSSYNEQFF.

The table lists this clonotype with a few counts. The CDR3 here is CASSQEQQSEQYF. The CDR3 nucleotides are TGTGCCAGCAGCCAAGAGCAACAGTCCGAGCAGTACTTC. This chain uses TRBV3-1 with TRBJ2-7; D uncertain. CDR1 and CDR2 (germline): LGHDT, YNNKEL (reference sequence). V was pared by 0 bases and J by 6 bases, with 9 bases between. The CDR3 spans 13 residues.

The gene calls are TRBV29-1 and TRBJ2-1, with TRBD2 matching over 10 bases. V lost 4 bases to trimming and J lost 7 bases; unmatched junction nucleotides: 10. Germline CDR1 SQVTM, CDR2 ANQGSEA. CDR3 length: 15 amino acids. DNA of the CDR3: TGCAGCGTTGGTCTAAGACTAGCGGGTTGGAATGAGCAGTTCTTC. Translated: CSVGLRLAGWNEQFF.

This clonotype was detected a few times. The chain joins TRBV28 to TRBJ2-4, with 10 bases lining up with TRBD1. The J call may be wrong; the DNA end is better matched by TRBJ2-7. This CDR3 spans 15 amino acids. CDR1 MDHEN and CDR2 SYDVKM come from the germline V gene. The CDR3 region is CASSPIGQGGLEQYF. DNA of the CDR3: TGTGCCAGCAGCCCTATCGGACAGGGGGGCCTCGAGCAGTACTTC.

The chain couples TRBV29-1 to TRBJ2-5, with D hard to call. CDR3 size: 13 residues. From germline, CDR1 is SQVTM and CDR2 ANQGSEA. Trimming pared 4 bases from V and 5 bases from J, leaving 14 bases between. The CDR3 sequence is CSVAFGRRETQYF. The CDR3 bases are TGCAGCGTTGCCTTCGGAAGACGGGAGACCCAGTACTTC. Variable domain in full (rest from reference TRBV29-1 and TRBJ2-5): SAVISQKPSRDICQRGTSLTIQCQVDSQVTMMFWYRQQPGQSLTLIATANQGSEATYESGFVIDKFPISRPNLTFSTLTVSNMSPEDSSIYLCSVAFGRRETQYFGPGTRLLVL.

This clonotype was seen at least ten times. The chain combines TRBV7-2 with TRBJ1-5, with D maybe TRBD1 (6 bases). CDR1 and CDR2 (germline): SGHTA, FQGNSA. This CDR3 has 14 amino acids. The V end lost 3 bases, the J end lost 4 bases, and 10 bases lay between the germline ends. In nucleotides, the CDR3 is TGTGCCAGCAGCTTGGACAGCCATAATCAGCCCCAGCATTTT. This translates into CASSLDSHNQPQHF.

CDR3 sequence: CSARVEGVHGYTF. The CDR3 DNA is TGCAGTGCTAGGGTCGAGGGGGTACATGGCTACACCTTC. The chain employs TRBV20-1 and TRBJ1-2; D possibly corresponds to TRBD1 (6 bases). The germline V gene encodes CDR1 DFQATT and CDR2 SNEGSKA (reference sequence). The CDR3 spans 13 residues. V was shortened by 3 bases and J by 6 bases, with 14 bases between the two germline ends.